Listed below are T cell receptor beta chains from one sample, sequenced in a study of blood T cell repertoires in COVID-19. Produced via immunoSEQ multiplex PCR; TCRdb's table is partial and in-frame only. The sample shows fewer than 200,000 clones, around 83% of them seen only once. Input material: PBMCs or T cells enriched from blood (not recorded which). Receptors originate from a woman aged 45-60 years in a cohort exposed to, infected with or recovered from COVID-19 (not recorded which). Both conserved end residues are part of each CDR3. The D gene is left open where the match is weak. Size values are once, few and many counts, or a class for expanded clones, and some rows have none.

DNA	CDR3	V	J	D	size
TGTGCCAGCGTAAAGACTAGCGGGAGGAACACCGGGGAGCTGTTTTTT	CASVKTSGRNTGELFF	TRBV7-9	TRBJ2-2	TRBD2	NA
TGTGCCAGCAGCCAAGTTTGGCTAGCGGGAGGAGGAGGCACCGGGGAGCTGTTTTTT	CASSQVWLAGGGGTGELFF	TRBV3-1/TRBV3-2	TRBJ2-2	TRBD2	NA
TGTGCCAGCAGCCAGCTCAACCTAGCGGGGGGCCTCACAGATACGCAGTATTTT	CASSQLNLAGGLTDTQYF	TRBV4-2	TRBJ2-3	TRBD2	NA
TGTGCCTGGAGTGAACAGGGGGCGTGGTATGGCTACACCTTC	CAWSEQGAWYGYTF	TRBV30	TRBJ1-2	TRBD1	NA
TGTGCCAGCAGCTTGACTAGCGGGGTACGGGAGACCCAGTACTTC	CASSLTSGVRETQYF	TRBV5-4	TRBJ2-5	TRBD2	few
TGTGCCAGCAGCTTAGCTCGGGCAACTGGCGGGGGCTACACCTTC	CASSLARATGGGYTF	TRBV11-2	TRBJ1-2	NA	few
TGTGCCAGCAGCTCGGGACAGGGGGGGATGAACACTGAAGCTTTCTTT	CASSSGQGGMNTEAFF	TRBV9	TRBJ1-1	TRBD1	few
TGTGCCAGCGTCACCGGGACTAGCACAGATACGCAGTATTTT	CASVTGTSTDTQYF	TRBV11-2	TRBJ2-3	NA	NA
TGTGCCAGCAGTCCTCGACAGCCCAATCAGCCCCAGCATTTT	CASSPRQPNQPQHF	TRBV2	TRBJ1-5	NA	NA
TGTGCCAGCAGCTTAAAGGGGGCCAGCTATGGCTACACCTTC	CASSLKGASYGYTF	TRBV7-2	TRBJ1-2	TRBD1	NA
TGTGCCAGCAGTTTCGACAGGGGGGCTTTCTATGGCTACACCTTC	CASSFDRGAFYGYTF	TRBV28	TRBJ1-2	TRBD1	NA
TGTGCCAGCAGCTATTCCCTCTCTGGAAACACCATATATTTT	CASSYSLSGNTIYF	TRBV2	TRBJ1-3	NA	NA
TGCGCCAGCAGCTTGGTTTTCGACGTGACTAGCCAAAACATTCAGTACTTC	CASSLVFDVTSQNIQYF	TRBV5-1	TRBJ2-4	TRBD2	NA
TGTGCCAGCAGCCCGGGGACAGGGGAAGGCGAAAAACTGTTTTTT	CASSPGTGEGEKLFF	TRBV7-9	TRBJ1-4	TRBD1	NA
TGTGCCAGCAGGGCGACAAACTATGGCTACACCTTC	CASRATNYGYTF	TRBV6-5	TRBJ1-2	NA	NA
TGTGCCAGCAGCTTAGAAGGCCGGAGTCCCAAAAACATTCAGTACTTC	CASSLEGRSPKNIQYF	TRBV7-2	TRBJ2-4	NA	NA
TGTGCCAGCAGCCGGATGGCCAGGGCGAATGAGCAGTTCTTC	CASSRMARANEQFF	TRBV5-6	TRBJ2-1	NA	NA
TGTGCCAGCAGCCTCTCAGGGGGACAGGGAACTTATGGCTACACCTTC	CASSLSGGQGTYGYTF	TRBV5-4	TRBJ1-2	TRBD1	NA
TGTGCCAGCTCACCTGACTCAATCAATCAGCCCCAGCATTTT	CASSPDSINQPQHF	TRBV18	TRBJ1-5	NA	NA
TGTGCCTGGAGTGTTCGGCACATCGGGGGCACTGAAGCTTTCTTT	CAWSVRHIGGTEAFF	TRBV30	TRBJ1-1	NA	NA